Here is one TCR beta chain with its context. The data were obtained in a study of blood T cells in healthy people across ages. A sample-barcoded 5' primer and a J-beta primer mix were used in a second PCR of roughly 6 to 11 cycles. TCRdb re-called the 5' RACE reads through MiXCR, storing one row per CDR3 protein. The table includes 800,000 to 950,000 distinct CDR3 sequences, almost 30% detected once. Healthy Caucasian individuals from Russia aged roughly 6 to 90 served as donors. Germline V gene lookup returns CDR1 MDHEN and CDR2 SYDVKM. The CDR3 consists of 14 residues. The data also belong to a second study, concerning T cells of mothers and their children.

The TCR originated in a woman aged 35 to 49 in good health. The sequenced sample consisted of blood. This chain uses TRBV28 with TRBJ2-7, with D possibly called TRBD1 or TRBD2 (6 bases each). Near its end, the DNA agrees better with TRBJ2-5, so the J call may be wrong. The CDR3 DNA sequence: TGTGCCAGCAGCCTCTGGGGGGAAGGGGGGACCCAGTACTTC. The encoded protein is CASSLWGEGGTQYF.